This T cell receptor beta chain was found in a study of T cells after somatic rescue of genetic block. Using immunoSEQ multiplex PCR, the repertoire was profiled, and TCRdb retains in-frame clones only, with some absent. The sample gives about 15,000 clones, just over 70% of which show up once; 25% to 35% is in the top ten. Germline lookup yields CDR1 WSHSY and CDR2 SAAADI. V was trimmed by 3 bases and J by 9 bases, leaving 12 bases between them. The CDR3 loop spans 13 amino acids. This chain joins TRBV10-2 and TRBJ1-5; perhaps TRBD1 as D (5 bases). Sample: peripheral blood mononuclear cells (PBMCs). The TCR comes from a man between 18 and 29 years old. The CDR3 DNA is TGCGCCAGCAGTGAAGGCGGGGGACGGCCCCAGCATTTT. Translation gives CASSEGGGRPQHF.